A single sample is the source of the 12 T cell receptor beta chains below, sequenced in a study of T cell responses to AZD1222 COVID-19 vaccine. Profiling relied on immunoSEQ multiplex PCR, and the TCRdb table lists in-frame clones only, not all of them. The sample yields approximately 110,000 clones, roughly 91% seen once. The starting material was peripheral blood, obtained on day 0 of AZD1222 vaccination. The receptors stem from an adult in good health.

The chain joins TRBV7-8 to TRBJ1-2; 7 bases align to TRBD1. Trimming removed 5 bases from V and 4 bases from J; junction bases left unmatched: 4. This CDR3 spans 13 amino acids. Germline V gene sequence: CDR1 SGHVS, CDR2 FQNEAQ. CDR3 sequence (DNA): TGTGCCAGCAGCCCGACAGGGATCTATGGCTACACCTTC. It encodes CASSPTGIYGYTF.

This clone has more than one count but fewer than ten. Other DNA sequences from this sample encode an identical CDR3 as well. This sequence joins TRBV2 and TRBJ1-5; D unresolved. The CDR3 spans 14 residues. Germline V CDR1 and CDR2: SNHLY, FYNNEI. Trimming stripped 4 bases from V and 0 bases from J, with 7 bases between. The CDR3 bases are TGTGCCAGCAGTGGGTCCATTAGCAATCAGCCCCAGCATTTT. Translated: CASSGSISNQPQHF.

This clone appeared once. The chain combines TRBV2 with TRBJ1-5, with D possibly being TRBD1 (6 bases). Germline CDR1 SNHLY, CDR2 FYNNEI. The CDR3 is made up of 15 amino acids. V was cut by 6 bases and J by 0 bases, with 12 bases left in between. This CDR3 is CASSVGTNSNQPQHF. Here the CDR3 DNA reads TGTGCCAGCAGCGTCGGGACAAATAGCAATCAGCCCCAGCATTTT. Using reference TRBV2 and TRBJ1-5 for the parts outside the CDR3, the full variable domain is EPEVTQTPSHQVTQMGQEVILRCVPISNHLYFYWYRQILGQKVEFLVSFYNNEISEKSEIFDDQFSVERPDGSNFTLKIRSTKLEDSAMYFCASSVGTNSNQPQHFGDGTRLSIL.

The chain couples TRBV5-1 to TRBJ1-2; a weak D match, TRBD1 (5 bases). The CDR3 contains 14 residues. Trimming removed 3 bases at V and 2 bases at J, with 11 bases between. Germline CDR1 reads SGHRS; CDR2 reads YFSETQ. The CDR3 region is CASSSGTANYGYTF. The CDR3 DNA reads as TGCGCCAGCAGCTCCGGGACGGCCAACTATGGCTACACCTTC.

This sequence joins TRBV2 and TRBJ1-5; TRBD1 matches at 8 bases. The CDR3 is 14 residues long. V lost 5 bases and J lost 12; bases outside the gene matches: 12. Germline-derived CDR1 and CDR2 are SNHLY and FYNNEI. CDR3 amino acids: CASSRDRSDGSQHF. The CDR3 nucleotides are TGTGCCAGCAGTCGGGACAGGTCGGATGGGAGCCAGCATTTT.

The CDR3 region is CASSLAIRGGGANVLTF. The CDR3 DNA reads as TGTGCCAGCAGCTTAGCCATCAGGGGAGGTGGGGCCAACGTCCTGACTTTC. The chain has TRBV11-2 and TRBJ2-6; D could derive from TRBD1 or TRBD2 (6 bases each). Trimming shortened V by 1 base and J by 3 bases, and 13 bases separated the two germline ends. Germline CDR1 reads SGHAT; CDR2 reads FQNNGV. The CDR3 totals 17 residues.

The V call is TRBV5-1, the J call TRBJ1-4, with D possibly TRBD1 on 5 matching bases. Germline V gives CDR1 SGHRS, CDR2 YFSETQ. The CDR3 is made up of 16 amino acids. V gave up 0 bases and J gave up 6 bases, with 15 bases separating them. CDR3 in amino acids: CASSLGGTQVYEKLFF. In DNA, the CDR3 is TGCGCCAGCAGCTTGGGGGGGACCCAGGTTTATGAAAAACTGTTTTTT.

This clone was seen a few times. The V call is TRBV6-2 or TRBV6-3, the J call TRBJ2-1, with 14 bases identical to TRBD2. CDR1 is MNHEY and CDR2 is SVGEGT in the germline V gene. The CDR3 is 13 residues long. The V and J ends lost 4 bases and 10 bases, in that order; junction bases with no gene match: 0. The DNA for the CDR3 is TGTGCCAGCAGTTGGACTAGCGGGGGGGAGCAGTTCTTC. It translates to CASSWTSGGEQFF.

The V gene is TRBV29-1, the J gene TRBJ2-1, with 7 bases aligning to TRBD2. This CDR3 has 13 amino acids. From germline, CDR1 is SQVTM and CDR2 ANQGSEA. Trimming at V came to 2 bases and at J to 9 bases, leaving 7 bases not matched to a gene. CDR3 loop: CSVETGGRTEQFF. CDR3 coding DNA: TGCAGCGTTGAAACGGGCGGGAGAACTGAGCAGTTCTTC.

The chain is built from TRBV30 and TRBJ1-1; unclear D gene. Trimming pared 4 bases from V and 5 bases from J, leaving 11 bases between. Germline V gene data show CDR1 as GTSNPN and CDR2 as SVGIG (reference sequence). CDR3 length: 12 amino acids. The CDR3 is CAWKVMGTEAFF. In nucleotides, the CDR3 is TGTGCCTGGAAGGTCATGGGTACTGAAGCTTTCTTT.

A note on this clone: The germline gene is not matched at one end of the junction; a read error may be the cause. This chain connects TRBV20-1 to TRBJ2-5; D tentatively reads TRBD1 or TRBD2 (5 bases each). Germline lookup yields CDR1 DFQATT and CDR2 SNEGSKA (reference sequence). This CDR3 has 11 residues. The CDR3 nucleotides are TGCAGTGCTGGAGAGGGGGAGACCCAGTACTTC. It yields the protein CSAGEGETQYF.

The chain couples TRBV12-5 to TRBJ1-2; no firm D call. Trimming stripped 0 bases from V and 8 bases from J, with 13 bases between. CDR3 length: 14 residues. Germline V lookup: CDR1 LGHNT, CDR2 FRNRAP. The CDR3 reads CASGLVESRRGYTF. The CDR3 coding sequence is TGTGCTAGTGGTTTGGTAGAATCGAGGCGGGGCTACACCTTC. Filled out from reference TRBV12-5 and TRBJ1-2, the complete variable domain reads DARVTQTPRHKVTEMGQEVTMRCQPILGHNTVFWYRQTMMQGLELLAYFRNRAPLDDSGMPKDRFSAEMPDATLATLKIQPSEPRDSAVYFCASGLVESRRGYTFGSGTRLTVV.